A selection of T cell receptor beta chains follows, all from one sample in a study of T cells of healthy individuals. TCRdb re-called the 5' RACE reads with MiXCR, one entry per CDR3 protein. Seen here are 41,000 or so distinct CDR3 sequences, about 5% observed once, and the top ten hold about 10%. Receptor source: a human donor in good health. CDR3s include the opening cysteine and the closing phenylalanine or tryptophan. D genes are given only for firm matches. Rows give clone size only sometimes, using once, few, many, or a class for an expanded clone.

j_gene | d_gene | v_gene | abundance | CDR3nt | CDR3aa
TRBJ2-1 | - | TRBV6-5 | many | TGTGCCAGCAGGACAGGTTATTCCTACAATGAGCAGTTCTTC | CASRTGYSYNEQFF
TRBJ1-2 | - | TRBV3-1 | many | TGTGCCAGCAGCCGATACGAGACAGGTCTAAACTATGGCTACACCTTC | CASSRYETGLNYGYTF
TRBJ2-4 | TRBD2 | TRBV4-2 | few | TGTGCCAGCAGCCAAGATACCCTAGCGGGAGACAGCATTCAGTACTTC | CASSQDTLAGDSIQYF
TRBJ2-1 | - | TRBV7-9 | - | TGTGCCAGCAGCCCACGAGAGGACCGCATACTCAATGAGCAGTTCTTC | CASSPREDRILNEQFF
TRBJ2-1 | TRBD2 | TRBV6-1 | few | TGTGCCAGCAGTGAAGGACCCTCACTAGCGGGCCCCAACAATGAGCAGTTCTTC | CASSEGPSLAGPNNEQFF
TRBJ2-7 | - | TRBV25-1 | many | TGTGCCAGCAGTGGCCCCCGGGACACAGAGTACTTC | CASSGPRDTEYF
TRBJ2-1 | TRBD2 | TRBV29-1 | few | TGCAGCGTCGTAGCGGGAGGGCCACCGGGTGAGCAGTTCTTC | CSVVAGGPPGEQFF
TRBJ2-3 | TRBD2 | TRBV24-1 | - | TGTGCCACCAGTGACCCCACACTAGCGGGGGGTGCGGATACGCAGTATTTT | CATSDPTLAGGADTQYF
TRBJ2-3 | TRBD2 | TRBV2 | many | TGTGCCAGCATTCCGGGACTAGTCATAGATACGCAGTATTTT | CASIPGLVIDTQYF
TRBJ1-5 | - | TRBV20-1 | many | TGCAGTGCTGGGTTCGACAGCGATCAGCCCCAGCATTTT | CSAGFDSDQPQHF
TRBJ2-4 | - | TRBV12-5 | - | TGTGCTAGTGGTTTGTCCGGGGGGCGAAACATTCAGTACTTC | CASGLSGGRNIQYF
TRBJ1-5 | - | TRBV6-5 | - | TGTGCCAGCAGCCCAGCAGGGCATCAGCCCCAGCATTTT | CASSPAGHQPQHF
TRBJ1-1 | - | TRBV20-1 | many | TGCAGTGCTAGAGTCGGTACGAACACTGAAGCTTTCTTT | CSARVGTNTEAFF
TRBJ1-1 | TRBD1 | TRBV7-9 | - | TGTGCCAGCAGCTTATTCGGACAGGGGTCTGAAGCTTTCTTT | CASSLFGQGSEAFF
TRBJ2-1 | TRBD1 | TRBV2 | many | TGTGCCAGCGGAAGAGGGGGCAGCGTCGATGAGCAGTTCTTC | CASGRGGSVDEQFF
TRBJ2-7 | - | TRBV18 | many | TGTGCCAGCTCATTGGGCCGGAGCTCCTACGAGCAGTACTTC | CASSLGRSSYEQYF
TRBJ2-7 | - | TRBV6-5 | many | TGTGCCAGCAGTCCCCAATTTGCGGGAGGAACAGGGGGCTACGAGCAGTACTTC | CASSPQFAGGTGGYEQYF
TRBJ2-3 | - | TRBV27 | many | TGTGCCAGCAGTTTGGGGTGGGGTCTGCGCGGGGCAGATACGCAGTATTTT | CASSLGWGLRGADTQYF
TRBJ1-4 | - | TRBV12-3/TRBV12-4 | many | TGTGCCAGCAGTTGGCTAGCGAGTAATGAAAAACTGTTTTTT | CASSWLASNEKLFF
TRBJ2-5 | - | TRBV29-1 | many | TGCAGCGTGTTGAAAACGGGTTCTGAGACCCAGTACTTC | CSVLKTGSETQYF
TRBJ2-5 | TRBD2 | TRBV12-3/TRBV12-4 | few | TGTGCCAGCAGGGGACTAGCGGGGGGGCAAGAGACCCAGTACTTC | CASRGLAGGQETQYF
TRBJ1-2 | TRBD1 | TRBV29-1 | many | TGCAGCGTTGAGAGACAGGGCTTGGGCTACACCTTC | CSVERQGLGYTF
TRBJ2-1 | - | TRBV28 | - | TGTGCCAGCAGTTTAGTTCTTTGGGGTCATGAGAACAATGAGCAGTTCTTC | CASSLVLWGHENNEQFF
TRBJ1-1 | - | TRBV11-3 | many | TGTGCCAGCAGCTCCCCAGTCTATGGCACTGAAGCTTTCTTT | CASSSPVYGTEAFF
TRBJ1-6 | TRBD1 | TRBV12-3/TRBV12-4 | medium-sized | TGTGCCAGCAGTTATCGAGCGACAGGGTACTGGGATTCACCCCTCCACTTT | CASSYRATGYWDSPLHF
TRBJ2-1 | - | TRBV12-3/TRBV12-4 | many | TGTGCCAGCAGTTTCTCTAGGGCCCGTGAGCAGTTCTTC | CASSFSRAREQFF
TRBJ2-3 | - | TRBV30 | - | TGTGCCTGGAGTCGCACACAGGGCACAGATACGCAGTATTTT | CAWSRTQGTDTQYF
TRBJ2-7 | - | TRBV7-9 | many | TGTGCCAGCAGCTTAGCTAGTACCTCCTACGAGCAGTACTTC | CASSLASTSYEQYF
TRBJ1-2 | - | TRBV12-3/TRBV12-4 | - | TGTGCCAGCAGTGCAGACCAAATTTATGGCTACACCTTC | CASSADQIYGYTF
TRBJ2-2 | - | TRBV20-1 | many | TGCAGTGCCCAGACCGATTACACCGGGGAGCTGTTTTTT | CSAQTDYTGELFF
TRBJ1-2 | - | TRBV3-1 | many | TGTGCCAGCAGCCAAGGCGACCTAGGGAGCGGCTACACCTTC | CASSQGDLGSGYTF
TRBJ1-1 | TRBD1 | TRBV29-1 | many | TGCAGCGTTCAACAGGGGATGAACACTGAAGCTTTCTTT | CSVQQGMNTEAFF
TRBJ2-7 | - | TRBV7-2 | many | TGTGCCAGCAGCTTCGCGCACACTTACTACGAGCAGTACTTC | CASSFAHTYYEQYF
TRBJ1-6 | TRBD1 | TRBV27 | many | TGTGCCAGCAGGAGAACAGGGGGAAATTCACCCCTCCACTTT | CASRRTGGNSPLHF
TRBJ2-5 | TRBD1 | TRBV12-3/TRBV12-4 | few | TGTGCCAGCAGGGGGACAGTAGGAGAGACCCAGTACTTC | CASRGTVGETQYF
TRBJ2-7 | - | TRBV19 | many | TGTGCCAGTAGTATAGAGGCCCTCGCCTACGAGCAGTACTTC | CASSIEALAYEQYF
TRBJ2-3 | TRBD2 | TRBV5-1 | few | TGCGCCAGCAGCTTTCTCAGCGGGGGGATCACAGATACGCAGTATTTT | CASSFLSGGITDTQYF
TRBJ1-3 | - | TRBV2 | few | TGTGCCAGCAGAGGGACAATAAACGGAAACACCATATATTTT | CASRGTINGNTIYF
TRBJ1-3 | - | TRBV25-1 | - | TGTGCCAGCACCCCATTCTCTGGAAACACCATATATTTT | CASTPFSGNTIYF
TRBJ2-5 | - | TRBV6-1 | many | TGTGCCAGCAAAAACCCCGTCGGGGAGACCCAGTACTTC | CASKNPVGETQYF
TRBJ2-3 | TRBD2 | TRBV9 | many | TGTGCCAGCAGCGTAGGAGGGCGGGGGGATCTCGATACGCAGTATTTT | CASSVGGRGDLDTQYF
TRBJ1-1 | - | TRBV7-2 | many | TGTGCCAGCAGCTCTCGTGGAGGGTGGGGAACTGAAGCTTTCTTT | CASSSRGGWGTEAFF
TRBJ2-7 | - | TRBV11-2 | many | TGTGCCAGCGGCCCGACCTTCTACGAGCAGTACTTC | CASGPTFYEQYF
TRBJ2-7 | - | TRBV4-3 | few | TGCGCCAGCAGCCAAGAGAGGGGACCTTTCCACGAGCAGTACTTC | CASSQERGPFHEQYF
TRBJ1-5 | - | TRBV7-8 | many | TGTGCCAGCAGCTTAGAGTTTCTGGGACGGACGAATCAGCCCCAGCATTTT | CASSLEFLGRTNQPQHF
TRBJ1-1 | - | TRBV6-6 | many | TGTGCCAGCAGTTACCAGGACGCCTTCACTGAAGCTTTCTTT | CASSYQDAFTEAFF
TRBJ2-1 | - | TRBV9 | many | TGTGCCAGCAGCGTAGATGAGGGCTCCTACAATGAGCAGTTCTTC | CASSVDEGSYNEQFF
TRBJ1-4 | - | TRBV27 | - | TGTGCCAGCAGCCCTACACAGGGTGTTATTAATGAAAAACTGTTTTTT | CASSPTQGVINEKLFF
TRBJ2-2 | TRBD2 | TRBV6-2/TRBV6-3 | many | TGTGCCAGCAGACGCCCCGGACTAGCGACTGGGGAGCTGTTTTTT | CASRRPGLATGELFF
TRBJ2-2 | TRBD1 | TRBV6-6 | - | TGTGCCAGCAGTACCGGGACAGCAACCGGGGAGCTGTTTTTT | CASSTGTATGELFF
TRBJ1-1 | - | TRBV5-6 | - | TGTGCCAGCAGCCACGCAGGTTTGCAGCTGAGAATAGAAGCTTTCTTT | CASSHAGLQLRIEAFF
TRBJ2-5 | TRBD1 | TRBV5-1 | many | TGCGCCAGCTATCAATTCGACAGGGATCAAGAGACCCAGTACTTC | CASYQFDRDQETQYF